Shown below are 8 T cell receptor beta chains from a single sample sequenced in a study of blood T cell repertoires in COVID-19. Sequenced by immunoSEQ multiplex PCR; TCRdb stores in-frame clones only, minus some. The sample consists of some 490,000 clones, 80% to 90% of them appearing once. Sequenced: PBMCs or T cells enriched from blood (not recorded which). The receptors here all came from a woman aged 60-75 years who had recovered from COVID-19.

The rearrangement joins TRBV4-2 to TRBJ2-1; 8 bases line up with TRBD2. The CDR3 contains 18 residues. The V gene's germline CDR1 is LGHNA and CDR2 YNFKEQ. The V segment lost 6 bases and the J segment 7 bases; nucleotides outside the gene matches: 20. CDR3 loop: CASSFFRGGVHVLNEQFF. In DNA form, the CDR3 reads TGTGCCAGCAGTTTTTTTCGGGGGGGCGTTCACGTTCTGAATGAGCAGTTCTTC.

This chain links TRBV6-5 with TRBJ1-1; the D is unclear. V was trimmed by 2 bases and J by 1 base, leaving 11 bases between them. The CDR3 covers 15 residues. CDR1 is MNHEY, CDR2 SVGAGI, per germline. As DNA, the CDR3 is TGTGCCAGCAGTTACAGGAGCCAACCGAACACTGAAGCTTTCTTT. This sequence encodes CASSYRSQPNTEAFF.

This clone was detected ten times or more. V and J are TRBV7-8 and TRBJ1-6; D unresolved. CDR3 length equals 16 residues. V was pared by 6 bases and J by 2 bases, with 14 bases between. The V gene's germline CDR1 is SGHVS and CDR2 FQNEAQ. The CDR3 DNA sequence: TGTGCCAGCAGTGTAACACCAAACCCCTATAATTCACCCCTCCACTTT. Translated, it gives CASSVTPNPYNSPLHF.

This clone was recorded once. Germline and junction disagree at one end, which may indicate a read error. The rearrangement uses TRBV7-7 and TRBJ2-5; the match to TRBD2 covers 9 bases. This CDR3 region has 15 residues. Germline assignment: CDR1 SSHAT and CDR2 FNYEAQ (reference sequence). CDR3 nucleotide sequence: TGTGCTAGCAGCTTAGGCGGGGGGGCCCGGGAGACCCAGTACTTC. As protein: CASSLGGGARETQYF.

This sequence joins TRBV7-2 and TRBJ1-3; D ambiguous. V was trimmed by 1 base and J by 3 bases, leaving 7 bases between them. CDR1 is SGHTA and CDR2 is FQGNSA in the germline V gene. CDR3 length equals 14 residues. CDR3 DNA: TGTGCCAGCAGCTTAGGACATCTTGGAAACACCATATATTTT. This sequence encodes CASSLGHLGNTIYF.

This rearrangement joins TRBV6-6 to TRBJ1-3, with a weak D call TRBD1 (6 bases). V was cut by 10 bases and J by 4 bases, with 20 bases left in between. CDR1 is MNHNY, CDR2 SVGAGI, per germline (reference sequence). The CDR3 is 15 amino acids. The CDR3 spells CATRGGSTGGNTIYF. In DNA form, the CDR3 reads TGTGCCACAAGAGGGGGAAGCACCGGAGGAAACACCATATATTTT.

The gene calls are TRBV6-5 and TRBJ1-1; 9 bases line up with TRBD1. The ends lost 0 bases at V and 4 bases at J; junction bases unmatched: 3. Germline V gene sequence: CDR1 MNHEY, CDR2 SVGAGI. The CDR3 covers 15 residues. Here the CDR3 DNA reads TGTGCCAGCAGTTACTCAGGGGACAGGGCCACTGAAGCTTTCTTT. As protein: CASSYSGDRATEAFF.

This clone has only one observation. CDR3 in amino acids: CASSRGQGALYEQYF. The CDR3 coding sequence is TGTGCCAGCTCTAGGGGACAGGGGGCTCTGTACGAGCAGTACTTC. The chain uses TRBV18 and TRBJ2-7; 12 nucleotides agree with TRBD1. V shed 6 bases and J 4 bases; nucleotides not matched to a gene: 7. The length of the CDR3 is 15 residues. Germline V gene data show CDR1 as KGHSH and CDR2 as LQKENI.